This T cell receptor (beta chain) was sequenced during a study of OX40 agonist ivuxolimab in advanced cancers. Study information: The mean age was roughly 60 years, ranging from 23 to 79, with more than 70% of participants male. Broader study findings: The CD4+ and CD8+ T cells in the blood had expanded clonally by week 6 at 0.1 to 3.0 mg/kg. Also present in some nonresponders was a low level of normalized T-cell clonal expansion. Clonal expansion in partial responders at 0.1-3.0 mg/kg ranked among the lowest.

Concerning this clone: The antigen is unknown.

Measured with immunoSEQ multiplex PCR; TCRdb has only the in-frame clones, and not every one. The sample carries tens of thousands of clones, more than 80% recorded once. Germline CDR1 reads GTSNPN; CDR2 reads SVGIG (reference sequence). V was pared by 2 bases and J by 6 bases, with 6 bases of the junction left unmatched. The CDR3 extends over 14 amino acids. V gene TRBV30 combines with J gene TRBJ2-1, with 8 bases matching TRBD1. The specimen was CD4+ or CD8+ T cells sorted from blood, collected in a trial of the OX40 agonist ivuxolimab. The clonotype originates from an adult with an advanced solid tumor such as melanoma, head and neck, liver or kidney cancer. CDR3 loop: CAWSYGQGGNEQFF. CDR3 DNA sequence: TGTGCCTGGAGTTACGGACAGGGTGGCAATGAGCAGTTCTTC.